These 2 T cell receptor beta chains share one sample of origin, sequenced in a study of blood T cell repertoires in COVID-19. Sequencing used immunoSEQ multiplex PCR; TCRdb keeps in-frame clones, though not all of them. Of 250,000 to 350,000 clones detected, about nine tenths appear once; the ten largest clones hold 2% to 3%. The sequenced sample was peripheral blood. Receptor source: a man aged 18 to 35 with active or convalescent COVID-19.

The CDR3 spells CSVVVGPPERTVLNEQYF. The CDR3 region has the DNA TGCAGCGTGGTGGTGGGGCCGCCAGAAAGGACCGTTTTGAACGAGCAGTACTTC. The chain couples TRBV29-1 to TRBJ2-7, with D possibly being TRBD1 (5 bases). The CDR3 sequence is 18 residues long. The germline gives CDR1 SQVTM, CDR2 ANQGSEA. Trimming shortened V by 6 bases and J by 5 bases, and 32 bases separated the two germline ends.

This clone was seen more than once but under ten times. This chain connects TRBV10-2 to TRBJ1-5; the match to TRBD1 covers 9 bases. Germline trimming cut 10 bases from V and 6 bases from J; bases unmatched to any gene: 7. Germline CDR1 is WSHSY and CDR2 is SAAADI. The CDR3 loop spans 13 amino acids. DNA for the CDR3: TGCGCCACCCAGGACAGGGGTGGTCAGCCCCAGCATTTT. It codes for CATQDRGGQPQHF.